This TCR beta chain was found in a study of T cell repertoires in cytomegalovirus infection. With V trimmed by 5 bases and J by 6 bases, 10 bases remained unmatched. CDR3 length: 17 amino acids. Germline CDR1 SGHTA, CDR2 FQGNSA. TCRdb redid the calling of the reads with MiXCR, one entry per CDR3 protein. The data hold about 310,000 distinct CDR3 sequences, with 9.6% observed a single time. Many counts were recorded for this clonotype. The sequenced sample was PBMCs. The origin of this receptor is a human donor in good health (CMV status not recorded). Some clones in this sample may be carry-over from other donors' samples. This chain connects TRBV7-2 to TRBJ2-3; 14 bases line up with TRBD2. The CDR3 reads CASSRGTSGGYGDTQYF. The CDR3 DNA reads TGTGCCAGCAGCCGGGGGACTAGCGGGGGATATGGGGATACGCAGTATTTT.